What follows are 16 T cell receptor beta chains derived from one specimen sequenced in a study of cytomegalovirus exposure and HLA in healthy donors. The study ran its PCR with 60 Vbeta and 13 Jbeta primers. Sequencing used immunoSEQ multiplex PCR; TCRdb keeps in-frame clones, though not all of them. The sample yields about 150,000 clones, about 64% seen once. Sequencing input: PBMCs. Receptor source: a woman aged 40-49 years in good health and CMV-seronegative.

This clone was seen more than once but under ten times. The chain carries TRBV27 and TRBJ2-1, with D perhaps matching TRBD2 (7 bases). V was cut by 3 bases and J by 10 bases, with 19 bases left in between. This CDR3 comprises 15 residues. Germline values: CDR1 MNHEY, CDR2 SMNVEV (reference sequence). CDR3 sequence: CASSFQGGASREQFF. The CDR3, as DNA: TGTGCCAGCAGTTTTCAAGGGGGGGCGTCAAGAGAGCAGTTCTTC.

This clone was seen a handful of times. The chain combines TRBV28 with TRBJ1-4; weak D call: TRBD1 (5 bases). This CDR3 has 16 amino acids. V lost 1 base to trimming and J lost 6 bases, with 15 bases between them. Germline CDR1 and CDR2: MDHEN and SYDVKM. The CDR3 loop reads CASSLSGGTQHEKLFF. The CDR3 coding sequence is TGTGCCAGCAGTTTATCTGGAGGGACCCAGCATGAAAAACTGTTTTTT.

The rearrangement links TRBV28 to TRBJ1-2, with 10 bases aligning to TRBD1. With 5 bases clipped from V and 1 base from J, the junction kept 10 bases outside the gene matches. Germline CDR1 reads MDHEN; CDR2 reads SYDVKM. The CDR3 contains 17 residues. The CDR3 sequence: CASSQRQGAILNYGYTF. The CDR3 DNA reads TGTGCCAGCAGTCAAAGACAGGGGGCCATCCTTAACTATGGCTACACCTTC.

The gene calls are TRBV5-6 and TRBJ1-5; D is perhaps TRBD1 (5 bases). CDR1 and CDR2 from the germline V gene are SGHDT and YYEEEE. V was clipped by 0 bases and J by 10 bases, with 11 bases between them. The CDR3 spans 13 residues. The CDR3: CASSLANQGPQHF. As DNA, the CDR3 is TGTGCCAGCAGCTTGGCTAATCAGGGACCCCAGCATTTT.

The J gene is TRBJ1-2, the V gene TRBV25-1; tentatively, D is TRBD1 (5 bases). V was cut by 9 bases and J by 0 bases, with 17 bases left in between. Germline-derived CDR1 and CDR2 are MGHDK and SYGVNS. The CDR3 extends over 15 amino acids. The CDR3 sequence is CARVGGRLTNYGYTF. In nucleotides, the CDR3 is TGTGCCAGAGTGGGGGGACGACTCACTAACTATGGCTACACCTTC.

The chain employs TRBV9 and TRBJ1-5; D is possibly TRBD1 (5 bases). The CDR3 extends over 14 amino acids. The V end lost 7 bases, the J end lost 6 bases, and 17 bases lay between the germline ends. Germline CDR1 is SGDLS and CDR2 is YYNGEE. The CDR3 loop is CASGGGVGSQPQHF. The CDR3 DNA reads TGTGCCAGCGGGGGAGGGGTGGGAAGTCAGCCCCAGCATTTT. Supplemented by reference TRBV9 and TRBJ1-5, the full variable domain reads DSGVTQTPKHLITATGQRVTLRCSPRSGDLSVYWYQQSLDQGLQFLIQYYNGEERAKGNILERFSAQQFPDLHSELNLSSLELGDSALYFCASGGGVGSQPQHFGDGTRLSIL.

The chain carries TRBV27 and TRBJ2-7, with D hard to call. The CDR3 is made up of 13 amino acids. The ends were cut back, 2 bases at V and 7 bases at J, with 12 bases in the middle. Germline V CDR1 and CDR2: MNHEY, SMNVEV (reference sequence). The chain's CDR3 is CASSLAANREQYF. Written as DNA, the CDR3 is TGTGCCAGCAGTTTAGCGGCAAACCGTGAGCAGTACTTC.

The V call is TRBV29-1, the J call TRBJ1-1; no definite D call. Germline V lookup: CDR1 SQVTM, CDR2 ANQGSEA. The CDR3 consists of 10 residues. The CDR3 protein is CSVMNTEAFF. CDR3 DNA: TGCAGTGTCATGAACACTGAAGCTTTCTTT.

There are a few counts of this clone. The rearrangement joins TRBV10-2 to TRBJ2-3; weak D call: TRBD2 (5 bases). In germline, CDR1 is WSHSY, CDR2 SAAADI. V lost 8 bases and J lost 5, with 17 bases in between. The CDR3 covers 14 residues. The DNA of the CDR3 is TGCGCCAGCCTGGGAATATGGGGAGAAGATACGCAGTATTTT. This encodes CASLGIWGEDTQYF.

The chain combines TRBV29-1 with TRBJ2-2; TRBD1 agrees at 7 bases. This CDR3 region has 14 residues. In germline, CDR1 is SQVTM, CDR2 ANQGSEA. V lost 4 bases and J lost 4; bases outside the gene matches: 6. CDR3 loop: CSVVGTASTGELFF. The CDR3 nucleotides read TGCAGCGTTGTGGGGACAGCTAGCACCGGGGAGCTGTTTTTT.

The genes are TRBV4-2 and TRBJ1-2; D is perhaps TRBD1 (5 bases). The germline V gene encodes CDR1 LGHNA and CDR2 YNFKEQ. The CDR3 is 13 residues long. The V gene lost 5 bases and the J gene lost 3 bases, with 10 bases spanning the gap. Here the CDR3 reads CASSYDSDYGYTF. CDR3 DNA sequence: TGTGCCAGCAGCTACGACAGCGACTATGGCTACACCTTC.

Written as DNA, the CDR3 is TGTGCCAGCAGTAGAGGGGGCACTGAAGCTTTCTTT. It codes for CASSRGGTEAFF. This chain connects TRBV7-9 to TRBJ1-1; possible D gene TRBD1, 6 bases. The germline V and J ends were trimmed by 6 bases and 4 bases, with 9 bases remaining between them. Germline V gene sequence: CDR1 SEHNR, CDR2 FQNEAQ (reference sequence). This CDR3 is built from 12 residues. Full variable domain (missing parts from reference TRBV7-9 and TRBJ1-1): DTGVSQNPRHKITKRGQNVTFRCDPISEHNRLYWYRQTLGQGPEFLTYFQNEAQLEKSRLLSDRFSAERPKGSFSTLEIQRTEQGDSAMYLCASSRGGTEAFFGQGTRLTVV.

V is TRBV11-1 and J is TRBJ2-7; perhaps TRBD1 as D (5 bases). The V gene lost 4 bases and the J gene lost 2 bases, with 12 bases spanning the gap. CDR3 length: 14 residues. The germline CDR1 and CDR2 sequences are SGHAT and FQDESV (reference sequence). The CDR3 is CASSSRQSAYEQYF. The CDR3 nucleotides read TGTGCCAGCAGCTCCAGACAGTCTGCCTACGAGCAGTACTTC.

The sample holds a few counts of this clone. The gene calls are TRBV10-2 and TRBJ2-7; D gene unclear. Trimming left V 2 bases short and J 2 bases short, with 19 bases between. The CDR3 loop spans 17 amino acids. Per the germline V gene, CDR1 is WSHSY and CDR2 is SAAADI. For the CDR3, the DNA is TGCGCCAGCAGTGAGATTATGCGGAATTACCTTACCTACGAGCAGTACTTC. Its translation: CASSEIMRNYLTYEQYF.

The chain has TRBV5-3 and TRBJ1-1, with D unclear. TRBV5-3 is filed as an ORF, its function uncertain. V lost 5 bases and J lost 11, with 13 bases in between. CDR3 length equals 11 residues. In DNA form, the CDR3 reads TGTGCCAGAAGTACCTCCTTTGAGGCTTTCTTT. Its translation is CARSTSFEAFF.

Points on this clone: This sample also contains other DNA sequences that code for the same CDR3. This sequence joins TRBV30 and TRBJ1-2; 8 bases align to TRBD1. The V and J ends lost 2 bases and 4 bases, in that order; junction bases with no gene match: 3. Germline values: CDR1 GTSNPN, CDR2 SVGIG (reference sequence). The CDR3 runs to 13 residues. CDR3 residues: CAWSSGTGYGYTF. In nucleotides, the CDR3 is TGTGCCTGGAGTTCCGGGACAGGCTATGGCTACACCTTC.